This T cell receptor beta chain was sequenced during a study of blood T cells in healthy people across ages. Each donor's blood draw was approximately 10 milliliters of peripheral blood. Using a J-beta primer mix together with a sample-barcoded 5' primer, a second PCR was run for about 7 to 12 cycles. TCRdb re-called the 5' RACE reads with MiXCR, one entry per CDR3 protein. This repertoire shows 650,000 to 1,000,000 distinct CDR3 sequences, around 34% found once; its top ten account for 10% to 15%. The junction had 7 bases not matched to a gene; V was cut back by 1 base and J by 4 bases. The CDR3 is 16 residues long. The table lists this clonotype with many counts.

V usage is TRBV12-3 or TRBV12-4 and J usage is TRBJ1-5; 7 bases map to TRBD1. The receptor was isolated from a man younger than 35 in good health. The sample comprised blood. CDR3 DNA: TGTGCCAGCAGTTTAGTAGGGACAGCCAAGAATCAGCCCCAGCATTTT. Translated, it gives CASSLVGTAKNQPQHF.